The source of this T cell receptor beta chain is a study of T cell changes during pregnancy in multiple sclerosis. The CDR3 is made up of 16 amino acids. V was clipped by 5 bases and J by 4 bases, with 20 bases between them. Per the germline V gene, CDR1 is SGHAT and CDR2 is FQNNGV. Using immunoSEQ multiplex PCR, the repertoire was profiled, and TCRdb retains in-frame clones only, with some absent. Of some 80,000 clones listed, roughly 90% are singletons. The source of this sequence is a female donor in good health, enrolled as a control in a pregnancy study. Sequencing used peripheral blood, obtained in the first trimester of pregnancy. The chain employs TRBV11-2 and TRBJ2-5, with D tentatively TRBD1 (6 bases). The CDR3: CASSLVGAGPLETQYF. As DNA, the CDR3 is TGTGCCAGCAGCCTGGTGGGGGCCGGCCCGTTAGAGACCCAGTACTTC.